Below, 32 T cell receptor beta chains from the same sample are listed, as sequenced in a study of blood T cell repertoires in COVID-19. The table came from immunoSEQ multiplex PCR; TCRdb's copy has only in-frame clones and leaves some out. The data show some 510,000 clones, around 87% seen once. Sequencing was carried out using PBMCs or T cells enriched from blood (not recorded which). The receptor set was obtained from a woman in her thirties or forties who had recovered from COVID-19.

Comments on this clone: Additional DNA sequences in this sample encode the identical CDR3. V gene TRBV27 combines with J gene TRBJ1-1, with TRBD1 matching over 8 bases. This CDR3 is 14 amino acids long. After removal of 5 bases from V and 0 bases from J, the junction contained 2 bases not matched to a gene. Germline values: CDR1 MNHEY, CDR2 SMNVEV (reference sequence). The CDR3: CASSRQGMNTEAFF. CDR3 sequence (DNA): TGTGCCAGCAGTCGACAGGGGATGAACACTGAAGCTTTCTTT.

The sample holds one count of this clone. The rearrangement uses TRBV4-3 and TRBJ2-7, with D uncertain. The V gene's germline CDR1 is LGHNA and CDR2 YSLEER. The CDR3 has 16 residues. V lost 3 bases and J 2 bases, leaving 17 bases between the germline ends. The CDR3 region is CASSHVSPIVPYEQYF. The CDR3 DNA reads as TGCGCCAGCAGCCATGTGTCCCCAATAGTTCCCTACGAGCAGTACTTC.

The V and J genes are TRBV7-9 and TRBJ1-2; D might be TRBD1 (5 bases). With 0 bases removed from V and 0 bases from J, the gap between germline ends came to 14 bases. Per germline, CDR1 SEHNR and CDR2 FQNEAQ (reference sequence). This CDR3 region has 17 residues. CDR3 nucleotides: TGTGCCAGCAGCTTAGCTCTGCGGGGACCAGCTAACTATGGCTACACCTTC. Its translation: CASSLALRGPANYGYTF.

V usage is TRBV2 and J usage is TRBJ1-2; 8 bases align to TRBD1. Looked up from germline, CDR1 is SNHLY and CDR2 is FYNNEI. The CDR3 is made up of 14 amino acids. The V and J ends lost 7 bases and 8 bases, in that order; junction bases with no gene match: 12. CDR3 DNA sequence: TGTGCCAGCAACTTGGACAGGGACGGGGGAGGCTACACCTTC. Encoded protein: CASNLDRDGGGYTF.

The chain employs TRBV10-3 and TRBJ1-1, with D unresolved. With 0 bases removed from V and 5 bases from J, the gap between germline ends came to 13 bases. CDR3 length: 15 residues. CDR1 and CDR2 from the germline V gene are ENHRY and SYGVKD. The CDR3 nucleotides read TGTGCCATCAGTGAGTCTTCGAAGGGAGGGACTGAAGCTTTCTTT. Protein product: CAISESSKGGTEAFF.

This sequence joins TRBV12-5 and TRBJ2-3, with 15 bases aligning to TRBD2. Germline V lookup: CDR1 LGHNT, CDR2 FRNRAP. The J segment lost 2 bases and the V segment lost 1 base, leaving 4 bases of the junction unmatched. There are 18 residues in the CDR3. DNA for the CDR3: TGTGCTAGTGGTTTGGCTGGACTAGCGGGAGGGAACACAGATACGCAGTATTTT. This translates into CASGLAGLAGGNTDTQYF.

This rearrangement joins TRBV21-1 to TRBJ2-7; whether TRBD1, the table's D call, matches the DNA was not checked. TRBV21-1 is shown as a pseudogene. The CDR3 runs to 14 residues. The CDR3 DNA follows: TGTGCCAGCAGCAAAGGGCAGTCCAGCTACGAGCAGTACTTC. Residues: CASSKGQSSYEQYF.

V and J are TRBV6-5 and TRBJ1-6; 11 nucleotides align to TRBD1. This CDR3 is 16 amino acids long. V shed 0 bases, J shed 7 bases, and the junction held 2 bases outside the gene matches. Germline CDR1 reads MNHEY; CDR2 reads SVGAGI. CDR3 nucleotide sequence: TGTGCCAGCAGTTACTCCCGGGACAGGGGGAATTCACCCCTCCACTTT. Its protein is CASSYSRDRGNSPLHF.

This rearrangement joins TRBV9 to TRBJ2-3, with 8 bases lining up with TRBD2. The CDR3 spans 16 residues. Germline V gene lookup returns CDR1 SGDLS and CDR2 YYNGEE. V lost 0 bases, J lost 2 bases, and 5 bases stayed unmatched. This CDR3 reads CASSVESSGITDTQYF. CDR3 sequence (DNA): TGTGCCAGCAGCGTAGAGAGTAGCGGGATCACAGATACGCAGTATTTT.

This sequence joins TRBV7-9 and TRBJ1-5; the match to TRBD1 covers 7 bases. Looked up from germline, CDR1 is SEHNR and CDR2 is FQNEAQ (reference sequence). Unmatched junction bases numbered 5, after V lost 3 bases and J lost 3 bases. The CDR3 length is 15 residues. The CDR3 loop reads CASSLGQSINQPQHF. For the CDR3, the DNA is TGTGCCAGCAGCTTGGGACAGTCCATCAATCAGCCCCAGCATTTT.

The V and J genes are TRBV5-4 and TRBJ2-3, with D maybe TRBD1 (5 bases). The germline gives CDR1 SGHNT, CDR2 YYREEE (reference sequence). CDR3 length: 16 residues. The V end lost 1 base, the J end lost 0 bases, and 12 bases lay between the germline ends. CDR3 residues: CASSLSPDSSTDTQYF. The CDR3 coding sequence is TGTGCCAGCAGCTTGAGTCCCGACAGTAGCACAGATACGCAGTATTTT.

The chain is built from TRBV7-8 and TRBJ1-1, with D possibly matching TRBD1 (5 bases). This CDR3 contains 14 residues. CDR1 and CDR2 (germline): SGHVS, FQNEAQ. V was shortened by 1 base and J by 4 bases, with 10 bases between the two germline ends. The CDR3 DNA sequence: TGTGCCAGCAGCTTAGGTGCAGGGCCCACTGAAGCTTTCTTT. This gives the protein CASSLGAGPTEAFF.

The chain employs TRBV7-2 and TRBJ2-1; 7 nucleotides agree with TRBD2. CDR1 is SGHTA, CDR2 FQGNSA, per germline. The CDR3 consists of 15 residues. V lost 2 bases and J lost 3; bases outside the gene matches: 4. CDR3 DNA sequence: TGTGCCAGCAGCTTAAGACGGGAGGTCTACAATGAGCAGTTCTTC. This gives the protein CASSLRREVYNEQFF. The variable domain in full, with the rest retrieved from reference TRBV7-2 and TRBJ2-1, is GAGVSQSPSNKVTEKGKDVELRCDPISGHTALYWYRQSLGQGLEFLIYFQGNSAPDKSGLPSDRFSAERTGGSVSTLTIQRTQQEDSAVYLCASSLRREVYNEQFFGPGTRLTVL.

The V gene is TRBV29-1, the J gene TRBJ1-2, with D perhaps TRBD1 (5 bases). This CDR3 has 13 residues. The V gene's germline CDR1 is SQVTM and CDR2 ANQGSEA. The ends were cut back, 5 bases at V and 4 bases at J, with 14 bases in the middle. CDR3 sequence: CSVQRRQGYGYTF. CDR3 DNA: TGCAGCGTTCAGAGACGCCAGGGCTATGGCTACACCTTC.

The CDR3 DNA sequence: TGTGCCAGCAGCGGAGACCCGGGACTAGCAGACGCCATAGGAGAGACCCAGTACTTC. It specifies CASSGDPGLADAIGETQYF. This chain uses TRBV5-6 with TRBJ2-5, with 9 bases matching TRBD2. V was pared by 4 bases and J by 4 bases, with 20 bases of the junction left unmatched. CDR3 size: 19 residues. Germline V gene data show CDR1 as SGHDT and CDR2 as YYEEEE.

V gene TRBV6-5 combines with J gene TRBJ1-6; the D is unclear. CDR1 is MNHEY and CDR2 is SVGAGI in the germline V gene. Trimming left V 2 bases short and J 6 bases short, with 8 bases between. The CDR3 covers 14 residues. The CDR3 protein is CASSYAEGNSPLHF. DNA for the CDR3: TGTGCCAGCAGTTACGCAGAGGGTAATTCACCCCTCCACTTT.

The chain employs TRBV19 and TRBJ2-1, with TRBD2 identical over 11 bases. This CDR3 is 16 amino acids long. Germline V CDR1 and CDR2: LNHDA, SQIVND (reference sequence). With 6 bases clipped from V and 2 bases from J, the junction kept 6 bases outside the gene matches. The CDR3 region has the DNA TGTGCCAGTAGCCCCATAGCGGGAGGGGCCTACAATGAGCAGTTCTTC. Its translation is CASSPIAGGAYNEQFF.

This rearrangement joins TRBV5-4 to TRBJ2-5; D is possibly TRBD2 (5 bases). The CDR3 is 15 residues long. V shed 4 bases and J shed 4 bases, with 17 bases lying between them. Germline V gene data show CDR1 as SGHNT and CDR2 as YYREEE (reference sequence). CDR3 residues: CASSPRLEGRETQYF. DNA for the CDR3: TGTGCCAGCAGCCCGAGGCTAGAGGGTCGAGAGACCCAGTACTTC.

This clone has just one count. V and J are TRBV14 and TRBJ1-4, with TRBD1 matching 11 bases. Trimming cost V 4 bases and J 8 bases; bases outside gene matches: 3. CDR3 length: 14 amino acids. Germline values: CDR1 SGHDN, CDR2 FVKESK. CDR3 DNA sequence: TGTGCCAGCAGCCCGAGGACAGGGGGCGAAAAACTGTTTTTT. This sequence encodes CASSPRTGGEKLFF.

This chain links TRBV7-9 with TRBJ1-1; 7 bases fit TRBD1. Trimming took 5 bases from V and 3 from J; bases not matched to a gene: 9. CDR1 SEHNR and CDR2 FQNEAQ come from the germline V gene (reference sequence). The CDR3 is made up of 15 amino acids. The CDR3 DNA follows: TGTGCCAGCAGCGGAGACAGGGAAGTTTACACTGAAGCTTTCTTT. Its protein is CASSGDREVYTEAFF.

This clone showed up just a few times. V usage is TRBV10-3 and J usage is TRBJ2-3; 12 positions match TRBD2. CDR3 length: 17 residues. After removal of 4 bases from V and 2 bases from J, the junction contained 7 bases not matched to a gene. Germline V CDR1 and CDR2: ENHRY, SYGVKD. CDR3 in DNA: TGTGCCATCAGTGTGCCTCTAGCGGGAGGGTACACAGATACGCAGTATTTT. It encodes CAISVPLAGGYTDTQYF.

The chain has TRBV7-2 and TRBJ2-7; tentatively, D is TRBD1 (6 bases). The germline gives CDR1 SGHTA, CDR2 FQGNSA. Trimming took off 1 base at V and 2 bases at J, with 12 bases between the two ends. This CDR3 has 15 residues. This CDR3 reads CASSLGGQGTYEQYF. In DNA, the CDR3 is TGTGCCAGCAGCTTAGGGGGGCAGGGCACCTACGAGCAGTACTTC. Full variable domain (outside the CDR3, taken from reference TRBV7-2 and TRBJ2-7): GAGVSQSPSNKVTEKGKDVELRCDPISGHTALYWYRQSLGQGLEFLIYFQGNSAPDKSGLPSDRFSAERTGGSVSTLTIQRTQQEDSAVYLCASSLGGQGTYEQYFGPGTRLTVT.

The V call is TRBV10-2, the J call TRBJ1-4; 8 bases are a match to TRBD1. The V and J ends lost 9 bases and 1 base, in that order; junction bases with no gene match: 7. The length of the CDR3 is 15 residues. The germline V gene has CDR1 WSHSY and CDR2 SAAADI. This CDR3 is CARGQGSRTNEKLFF. CDR3 in DNA: TGCGCCAGAGGACAGGGAAGCAGAACTAATGAAAAACTGTTTTTT.

This sequence joins TRBV27 and TRBJ1-1; D is undetermined. Trimming took off 3 bases at V and 5 bases at J, with 10 bases between the two ends. CDR1 is MNHEY and CDR2 is SMNVEV in the germline V gene (reference sequence). CDR3 length equals 13 residues. The CDR3 here is CASSFSGVTEAFF. The CDR3 DNA reads TGTGCCAGCAGTTTTAGCGGGGTTACTGAAGCTTTCTTT.

This clone was detected only once. The same CDR3 can be traced to other DNA sequences in this sample. The chain is built from TRBV6-5 and TRBJ2-1; 8 bases fit TRBD2. Germline-derived CDR1 and CDR2 are MNHEY and SVGAGI. This CDR3 has 15 amino acids. Losses at the gene ends were 6 bases for V and 0 bases for J; bases not matched to a gene: 4. The CDR3 reads CASSPGGSSYNEQFF. Here the CDR3 DNA reads TGTGCCAGCAGCCCGGGGGGGAGCTCCTACAATGAGCAGTTCTTC.

This clone was recorded a few times. The chain couples TRBV30 to TRBJ2-4, with TRBD2 identical over 7 bases. Germline V gene data show CDR1 as GTSNPN and CDR2 as SVGIG (reference sequence). The CDR3 is 16 amino acids. V shed 5 bases and J 4 bases; nucleotides not matched to a gene: 14. The CDR3 is CAWGDLFGGLKNIQYF. CDR3 bases: TGTGCCTGGGGTGACCTTTTCGGGGGACTAAAAAACATTCAGTACTTC. Together with reference TRBV30 and TRBJ2-4, the CDR3 gives the full variable domain: SQTIHQWPATLVQPVGSPLSLECTVEGTSNPNLYWYRQAAGRGLQLLFYSVGIGQISSEVPQNLSASRPQDRQFILSSKKLLLSDSGFYLCAWGDLFGGLKNIQYFGAGTRLSVL.

This chain uses TRBV2 with TRBJ1-1, with TRBD1 as a possible D gene (6 bases). Germline V gene lookup returns CDR1 SNHLY and CDR2 FYNNEI. This CDR3 spans 13 amino acids. The V and J ends lost 8 bases and 2 bases respectively, with 12 bases between them. The CDR3 protein is CASHREGNTEAFF. The CDR3 DNA reads TGTGCCAGCCACAGGGAGGGAAACACTGAAGCTTTCTTT.

This chain connects TRBV10-3 to TRBJ1-2, with TRBD1 matching over 7 bases. The CDR3 consists of 13 residues. Germline V lookup: CDR1 ENHRY, CDR2 SYGVKD. With 5 bases clipped from V and 1 base from J, the junction kept 1 base outside the gene matches. Here the CDR3 reads CAISQGDNYGYTF. The CDR3 coding sequence is TGTGCCATCAGTCAGGGGGATAACTATGGCTACACCTTC.

The J gene is TRBJ1-2, the V gene TRBV6-5; 7 bases are shared with TRBD1. V dropped 6 bases and J dropped 3; count of bases not matched to a gene: 10. This CDR3 contains 15 residues. Germline CDR1 reads MNHEY; CDR2 reads SVGAGI. CDR3 nucleotide sequence: TGTGCCAGCAGACCCTATGTAACAGGGGACTATGGCTACACCTTC. Protein product: CASRPYVTGDYGYTF.

The rearrangement uses TRBV9 and TRBJ1-1; TRBD1 is a possible D gene (5 bases). Trimming pared 2 bases from V and 11 bases from J, leaving 13 bases between. Germline V CDR1 and CDR2: SGDLS, YYNGEE. The CDR3 is 12 residues long. The CDR3 coding sequence is TGTGCCAGCAGCGTCGTTCGGGGGGAGGCTTTCTTT. As protein: CASSVVRGEAFF.

The CDR3, as DNA: TGCGCCAGCAGCTGGAACCCACGAGGATCTGGAAACACCATATATTTT. It encodes CASSWNPRGSGNTIYF. This sequence joins TRBV5-1 and TRBJ1-3; no reliable D call. With 3 bases removed from V and 1 base from J, the gap between germline ends came to 14 bases. CDR1 and CDR2 (germline): SGHRS, YFSETQ. The CDR3 is made up of 16 amino acids.

The CDR3 DNA reads TGTGCCAGCAGCCATAACACCGGGGAGCTGTTTTTT. Its translation is CASSHNTGELFF. The chain is built from TRBV7-9 and TRBJ2-2; D remains ambiguous. Trimming left V 5 bases short and J 2 bases short, with 3 bases between. CDR1 is SEHNR and CDR2 is FQNEAQ in the germline V gene (reference sequence). The CDR3 totals 12 residues.